This T cell receptor beta chain was sequenced during a study of T cells in Graves' hyperthyroidism and ophthalmopathy. The study's findings and limits: Through a model of 13 V-J features, ophthalmopathy was separated from stable hyperthyroidism.

Researchers amplified the TCR beta CDR3 regions from RNA transcripts. An initial round of RT-PCR targeting the TCR CDR3 relied on the HTBI primer set. TCRdb itself ran the multiplex PCR reads through MiXCR, one entry per CDR3 protein. The table lists 530,000 or so distinct CDR3 sequences, about 15% of them singletons, with roughly 15% in the top ten. Patients with ophthalmopathy all had a Clinical Activity Score of at least 3, a NOSPECS grade of at least 4 and duration under 3 months. PBMCs were sourced from approximately 10 ml fresh peripheral blood. This CDR3 is built from 17 residues. The V gene's germline CDR1 is SGHVS and CDR2 FQNEAQ. Trimming removed 5 bases from V and 1 base from J, with 18 bases in between. Note on this clonotype: The target antigen is unknown.

Sequencing was done on a sample of blood. The receptor was isolated from a woman aged 18-29 years with Graves' ophthalmopathy. This chain uses TRBV7-8 with TRBJ1-5; weak D call: TRBD1 (6 bases). CDR3 bases: TGTGCCAGCAGCCTAGACAGGCTCACGGTCAGCAATCAGCCCCAGCATTTT. Translating gives CASSLDRLTVSNQPQHF.